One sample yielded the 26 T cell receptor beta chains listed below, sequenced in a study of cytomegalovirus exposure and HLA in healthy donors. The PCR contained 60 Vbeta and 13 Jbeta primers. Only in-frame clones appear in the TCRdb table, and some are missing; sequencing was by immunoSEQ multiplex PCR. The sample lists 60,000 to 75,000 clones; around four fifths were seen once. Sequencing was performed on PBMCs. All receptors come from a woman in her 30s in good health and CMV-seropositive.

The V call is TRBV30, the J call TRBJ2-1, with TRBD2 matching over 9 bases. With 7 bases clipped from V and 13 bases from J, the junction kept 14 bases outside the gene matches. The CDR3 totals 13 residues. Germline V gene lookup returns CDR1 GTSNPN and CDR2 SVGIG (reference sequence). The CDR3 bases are TGTGCCTTCTTCCGCGGGAGGGCTGGGGGTCAGTTCTTC. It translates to CAFFRGRAGGQFF.

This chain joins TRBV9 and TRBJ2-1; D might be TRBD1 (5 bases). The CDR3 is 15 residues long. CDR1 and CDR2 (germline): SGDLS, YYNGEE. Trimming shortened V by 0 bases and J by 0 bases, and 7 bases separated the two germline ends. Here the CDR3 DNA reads TGTGCCAGCAGCGTAGAAGGGGTCTCCTACAATGAGCAGTTCTTC. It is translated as CASSVEGVSYNEQFF.

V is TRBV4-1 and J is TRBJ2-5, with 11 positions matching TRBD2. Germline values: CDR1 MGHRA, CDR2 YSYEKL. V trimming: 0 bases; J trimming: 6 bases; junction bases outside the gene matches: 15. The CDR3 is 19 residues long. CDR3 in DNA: TGCGCCAGCAGCCAAGACCCCTCAGAACTAGCGGGAGATGGAAAGACCCAGTACTTC. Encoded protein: CASSQDPSELAGDGKTQYF.

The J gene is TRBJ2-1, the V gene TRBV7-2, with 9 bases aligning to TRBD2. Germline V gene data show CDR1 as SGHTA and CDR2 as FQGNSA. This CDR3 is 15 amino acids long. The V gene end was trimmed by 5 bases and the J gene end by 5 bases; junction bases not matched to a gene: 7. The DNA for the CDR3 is TGTGCCAGCAGCGCAACTAGCGGGCCCCACAATGAGCAGTTCTTC. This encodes CASSATSGPHNEQFF.

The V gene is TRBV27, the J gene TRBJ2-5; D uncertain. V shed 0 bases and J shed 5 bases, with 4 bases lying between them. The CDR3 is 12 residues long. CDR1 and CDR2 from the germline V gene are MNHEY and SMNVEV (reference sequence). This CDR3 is CASSLSRETQYF. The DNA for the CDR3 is TGTGCCAGCAGTTTATCGAGGGAGACCCAGTACTTC.

The CDR3 sequence: CASSEAIAVSTDTQYF. CDR3 nucleotide sequence: TGTGCCAGCAGTGAAGCGATAGCGGTTAGCACAGATACGCAGTATTTT. The chain uses TRBV6-1 and TRBJ2-3; D perhaps matches TRBD2 (6 bases). Germline loops: CDR1 MNHNS, CDR2 SASEGT. The CDR3 has 16 amino acids. Trimming cost V 0 bases and J 0 bases, with 10 bases left between them.

CDR3 residues: CASSLPQGLGTEAFF. CDR3 in DNA: TGTGCCAGCAGTTTACCACAGGGGTTGGGCACTGAAGCTTTCTTT. The rearrangement links TRBV28 to TRBJ1-1, with 7 bases aligning to TRBD1. Germline V gene data show CDR1 as MDHEN and CDR2 as SYDVKM. V lost 2 bases and J lost 4; bases outside the gene matches: 7. The CDR3 runs to 15 residues.

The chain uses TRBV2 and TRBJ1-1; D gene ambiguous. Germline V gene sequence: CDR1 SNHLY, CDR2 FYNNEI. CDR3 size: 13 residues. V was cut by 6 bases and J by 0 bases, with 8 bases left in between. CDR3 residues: CASSPTVNTEAFF. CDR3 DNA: TGTGCCAGCAGCCCCACAGTGAACACTGAAGCTTTCTTT.

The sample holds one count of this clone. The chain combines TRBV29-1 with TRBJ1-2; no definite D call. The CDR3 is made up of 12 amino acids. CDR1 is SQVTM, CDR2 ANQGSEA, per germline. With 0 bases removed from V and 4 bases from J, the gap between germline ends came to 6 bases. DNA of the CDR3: TGCAGCGTTGAAGATAAGCTCTATGGCTACACCTTC. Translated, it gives CSVEDKLYGYTF.

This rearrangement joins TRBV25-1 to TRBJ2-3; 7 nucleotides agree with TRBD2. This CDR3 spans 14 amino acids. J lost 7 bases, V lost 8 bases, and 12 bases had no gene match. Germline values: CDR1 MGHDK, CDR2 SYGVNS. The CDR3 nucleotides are TGTGCCAGCGAGCCGACTAGCCGGAGGAATACGCAGTATTTT. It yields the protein CASEPTSRRNTQYF. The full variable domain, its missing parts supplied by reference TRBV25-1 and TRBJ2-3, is EADIYQTPRYLVIGTGKKITLECSQTMGHDKMYWYQQDPGMELHLIHYSYGVNSTEKGDLSSESTVSRIRTEHFPLTLESARPSHTSQYLCASEPTSRRNTQYFGPGTRLTVL.

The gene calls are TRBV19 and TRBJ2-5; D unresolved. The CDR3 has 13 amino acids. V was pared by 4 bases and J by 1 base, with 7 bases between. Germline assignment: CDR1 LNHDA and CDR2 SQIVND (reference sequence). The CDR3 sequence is CASSTQIQETQYF. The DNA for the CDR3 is TGTGCCAGTAGTACCCAGATCCAAGAGACCCAGTACTTC.

The CDR3, as DNA: TGTGCCAGCACCCTGGACAGGGCAGATACGCAGTATTTT. Its protein is CASTLDRADTQYF. The V and J genes are TRBV21-1 and TRBJ2-3; the table gives TRBD1 as D, unverified against the DNA. TRBV21-1 is listed as a pseudogene. CDR3 length equals 13 residues.

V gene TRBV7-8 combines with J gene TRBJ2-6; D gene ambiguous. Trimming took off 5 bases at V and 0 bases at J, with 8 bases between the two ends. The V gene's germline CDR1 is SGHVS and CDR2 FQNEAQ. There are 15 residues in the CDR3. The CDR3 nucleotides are TGTGCCAGCAGCAAGAGGTTCTCTGGGGCCAACGTCCTGACTTTC. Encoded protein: CASSKRFSGANVLTF.

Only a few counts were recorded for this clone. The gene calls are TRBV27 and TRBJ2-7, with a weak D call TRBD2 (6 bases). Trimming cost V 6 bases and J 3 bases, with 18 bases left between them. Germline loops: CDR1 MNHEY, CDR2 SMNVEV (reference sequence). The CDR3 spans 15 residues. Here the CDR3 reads CASSLTLGLNYEQYF. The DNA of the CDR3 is TGTGCCAGCAGCCTCACCTTGGGACTCAACTACGAGCAGTACTTC.

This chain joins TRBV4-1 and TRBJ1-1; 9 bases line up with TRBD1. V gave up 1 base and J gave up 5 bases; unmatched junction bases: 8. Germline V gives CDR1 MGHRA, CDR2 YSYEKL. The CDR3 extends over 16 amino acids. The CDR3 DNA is TGCGCCAGCAGCCAAGCTCCGGACAGGGGATGGACTGAAGCTTTCTTT. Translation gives CASSQAPDRGWTEAFF.

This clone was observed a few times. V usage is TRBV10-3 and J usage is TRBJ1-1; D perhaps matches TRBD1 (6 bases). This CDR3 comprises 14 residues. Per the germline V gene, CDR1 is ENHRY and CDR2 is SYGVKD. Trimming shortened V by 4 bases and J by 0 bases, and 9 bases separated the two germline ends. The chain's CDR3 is CAISAQGLNTEAFF. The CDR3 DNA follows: TGTGCCATCAGTGCACAGGGATTGAACACTGAAGCTTTCTTT.

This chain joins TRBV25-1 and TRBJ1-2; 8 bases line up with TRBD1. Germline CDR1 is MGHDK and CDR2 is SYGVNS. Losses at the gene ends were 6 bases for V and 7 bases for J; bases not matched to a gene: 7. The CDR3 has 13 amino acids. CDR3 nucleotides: TGTGCCAGCAGCTTACAGGGGGGGATTGGCTACACCTTC. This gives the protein CASSLQGGIGYTF.

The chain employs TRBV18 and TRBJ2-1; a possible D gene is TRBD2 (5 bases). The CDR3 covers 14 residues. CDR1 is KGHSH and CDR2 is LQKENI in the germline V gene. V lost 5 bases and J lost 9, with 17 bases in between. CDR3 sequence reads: CASSDRETRSEQFF. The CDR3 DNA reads TGTGCCAGCTCAGATAGGGAGACCAGAAGTGAGCAGTTCTTC.

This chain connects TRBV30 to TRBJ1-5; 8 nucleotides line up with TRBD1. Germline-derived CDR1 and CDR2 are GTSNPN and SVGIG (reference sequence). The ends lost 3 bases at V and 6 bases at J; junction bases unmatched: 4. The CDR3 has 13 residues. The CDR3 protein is CAWRDRGGQPQHF. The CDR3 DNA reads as TGTGCCTGGAGAGACAGGGGCGGTCAGCCCCAGCATTTT.

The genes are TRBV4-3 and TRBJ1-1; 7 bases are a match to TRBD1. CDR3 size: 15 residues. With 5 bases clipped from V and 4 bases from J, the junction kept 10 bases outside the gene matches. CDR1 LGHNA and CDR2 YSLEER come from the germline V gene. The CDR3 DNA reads TGCGCCAGCAGCGGACAGGCCTGGGGTGGCACTGAAGCTTTCTTT. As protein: CASSGQAWGGTEAFF.

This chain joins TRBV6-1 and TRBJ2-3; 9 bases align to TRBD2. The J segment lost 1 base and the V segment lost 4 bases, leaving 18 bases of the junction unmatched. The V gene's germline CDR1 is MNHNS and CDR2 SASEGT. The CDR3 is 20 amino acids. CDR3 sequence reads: CASSVWRFPPTSGRTDTQYF. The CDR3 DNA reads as TGTGCCAGCAGTGTTTGGCGTTTCCCCCCCACTAGCGGGCGCACAGATACGCAGTATTTT.

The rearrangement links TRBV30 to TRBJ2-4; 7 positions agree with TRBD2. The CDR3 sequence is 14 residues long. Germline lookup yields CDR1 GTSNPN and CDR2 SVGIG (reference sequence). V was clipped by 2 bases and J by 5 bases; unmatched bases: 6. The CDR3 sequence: CAWSRLALENIQYF. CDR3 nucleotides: TGTGCCTGGAGTCGACTAGCTTTAGAAAACATTCAGTACTTC. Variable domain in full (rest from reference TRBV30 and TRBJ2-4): SQTIHQWPATLVQPVGSPLSLECTVEGTSNPNLYWYRQAAGRGLQLLFYSVGIGQISSEVPQNLSASRPQDRQFILSSKKLLLSDSGFYLCAWSRLALENIQYFGAGTRLSVL.

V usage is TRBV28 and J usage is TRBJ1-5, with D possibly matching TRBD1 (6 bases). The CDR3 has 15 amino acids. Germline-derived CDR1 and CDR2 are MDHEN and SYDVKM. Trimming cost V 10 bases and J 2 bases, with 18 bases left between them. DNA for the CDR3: TGTGCCACCCGCTCGGGGGGCGCGGGCAATCAGCCCCAGCATTTT. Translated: CATRSGGAGNQPQHF.

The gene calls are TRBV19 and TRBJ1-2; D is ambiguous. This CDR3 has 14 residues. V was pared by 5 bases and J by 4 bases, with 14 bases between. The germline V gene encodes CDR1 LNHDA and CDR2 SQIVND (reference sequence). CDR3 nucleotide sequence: TGTGCCAGTAGTCGGGAGGGAAGCAGCTATGGCTACACCTTC. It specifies CASSREGSSYGYTF. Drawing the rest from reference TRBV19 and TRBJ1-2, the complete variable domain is DGGITQSPKYLFRKEGQNVTLSCEQNLNHDAMYWYRQDPGQGLRLIYYSQIVNDFQKGDIAEGYSVSREKKESFPLTVTSAQKNPTAFYLCASSREGSSYGYTFGSGTRLTVV.

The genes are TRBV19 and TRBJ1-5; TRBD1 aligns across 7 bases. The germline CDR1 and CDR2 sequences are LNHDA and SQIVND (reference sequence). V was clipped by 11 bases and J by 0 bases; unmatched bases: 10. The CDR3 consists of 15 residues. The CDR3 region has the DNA TGTGCCGCCGGGGACAGCCCATATAGCAATCAGCCCCAGCATTTT. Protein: CAAGDSPYSNQPQHF.

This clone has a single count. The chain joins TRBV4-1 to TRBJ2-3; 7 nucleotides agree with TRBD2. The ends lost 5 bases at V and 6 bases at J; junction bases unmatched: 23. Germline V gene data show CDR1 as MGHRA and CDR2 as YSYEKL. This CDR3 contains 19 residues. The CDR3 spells CASSDLGRVAGRREDTQYF. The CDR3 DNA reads TGCGCCAGCAGCGACTTAGGGAGAGTAGCGGGTAGAAGAGAGGATACGCAGTATTTT.